Sequencing of this T cell receptor (beta chain) was carried out in a study of blood T cell repertoires in COVID-19. Looking at the study overall: Samples representing acute and convalescent COVID-19 were sourced from the United States, Italy and Spain. T cells, B-cell-depleted T cells, or PBMCs supplied cDNA or gDNA.

The CDR3 covers 13 residues. With V trimmed by 4 bases and J by 4 bases, 1 base remained unmatched. CDR1 and CDR2 from the germline V gene are MNHEY and SVGEGT. Study processing details: Using reference gene primer amplification, nucleated cell counts were estimated. Sequencing used immunoSEQ multiplex PCR; TCRdb keeps in-frame clones, though not all of them. V, J and clone size derive from that table, while D and trimming were established from the DNA sequence. The table includes approximately 170,000 clones, around 87% detected once. This clonotype was obtained from a young man with active or convalescent COVID-19. The sequenced sample consisted of peripheral blood. This chain joins TRBV6-2 or TRBV6-3 and TRBJ1-5; 7 bases line up with TRBD1. The CDR3: CASSLQGNQPQHF. DNA for the CDR3: TGTGCCAGCAGTTTACAGGGGAATCAGCCCCAGCATTTT.